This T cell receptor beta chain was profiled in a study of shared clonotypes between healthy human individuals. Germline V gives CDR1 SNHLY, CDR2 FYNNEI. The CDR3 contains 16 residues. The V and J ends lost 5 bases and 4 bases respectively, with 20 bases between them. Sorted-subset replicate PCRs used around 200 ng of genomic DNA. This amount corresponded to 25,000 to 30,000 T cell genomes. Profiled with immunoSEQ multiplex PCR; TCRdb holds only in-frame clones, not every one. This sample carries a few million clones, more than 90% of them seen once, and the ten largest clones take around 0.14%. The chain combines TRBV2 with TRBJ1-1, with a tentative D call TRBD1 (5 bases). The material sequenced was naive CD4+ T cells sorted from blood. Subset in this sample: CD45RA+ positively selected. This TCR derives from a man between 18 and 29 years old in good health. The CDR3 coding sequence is TGTGCCAGCAGTAGTCAAATCGGGACTCCTTCCACTGAAGCTTTCTTT. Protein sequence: CASSSQIGTPSTEAFF.